This T cell receptor (beta chain) was retrieved from a study of CD8+ T cells in alopecia areata. Study-wide results and limits: Clonality exceeded that of normal scalp in lesional scalp, most notably in alopecia totalis/universalis.

A remark on this clone: Antigen: not known.

The CDR3 loop spans 13 amino acids. Trimming took 5 bases from V and 5 from J, leaving 13 bases between them. Germline V gene lookup returns CDR1 SEHNR and CDR2 FQNEAQ (reference sequence). RNA extraction and reverse transcription yielded cDNA as sequencing template. Produced via immunoSEQ multiplex PCR; TCRdb's table is partial and in-frame only. The sample shows hundreds of thousands of clones, roughly two thirds of them seen only once. V and J are TRBV7-9 and TRBJ2-7; D perhaps matches TRBD2 (6 bases). The sequence was obtained from a human donor with alopecia areata. The sequencing here drew on CD4+ T cells sorted from blood, taken at week 0. CDR3 loop: CASSTPGVDEQYF. The CDR3 DNA is TGTGCCAGCAGCACGCCGGGGGTTGACGAGCAGTACTTC.